This T cell receptor beta chain is from a study of cytomegalovirus exposure and HLA in healthy donors. Findings and limits, study-wide: Associated with cytomegalovirus, according to the listing, were about 160 TCR beta chains. Per a later analysis, about 17,000 TCR beta sequences showed association with HLA alleles at 0.05 false discovery rate.

After removal of 1 base from V and 1 base from J, the junction contained 13 bases not matched to a gene. This CDR3 is built from 20 residues. Germline-derived CDR1 and CDR2 are LNHNV and YYDKDF (reference sequence). The donors gave bone marrow, and they were healthy. Likely unrecorded immune exposures existed in these nominally healthy donors. 13 Jbeta primers and 60 Vbeta primers were used for the PCR. Clones were read by immunoSEQ multiplex PCR, and TCRdb kept only the in-frame ones, dropping some. The repertoire includes some 120,000 clones, 80% to 85% of them detected once, and approximately 1.1% sits in the top ten. With regard to this clone: Its target is unknown.

This TCR came from a woman in her 30s in good health and CMV-seronegative. The sequenced material came from PBMCs. The V gene is TRBV15, the J gene TRBJ2-6, with 7 bases that match TRBD1. In DNA form, the CDR3 reads TGTGCCACCAGCAGAGCCCTATACAGGGGTCGGTTTTCTGGGGCCAACGTCCTGACTTTC. Translation gives CATSRALYRGRFSGANVLTF. Full variable domain (outside the CDR3, taken from reference TRBV15 and TRBJ2-6): DAMVIQNPRYQVTQFGKPVTLSCSQTLNHNVMYWYQQKSSQAPKLLFHYYDKDFNNEADTPDNFQSRRPNTSFCFLDIRSPGLGDTAMYLCATSRALYRGRFSGANVLTFGAGSRLTVL.